These 26 T cell receptor beta chains were all obtained from the same sample, sequenced in a study of blood T cell repertoires in COVID-19. Clones were sequenced by immunoSEQ multiplex PCR, and TCRdb holds only the in-frame ones, with some missing. Of 45,000 to 55,000 clones in the sample, just over 85% were seen once. Sequenced: peripheral blood. These receptors all stem from a human donor in a cohort sampled during active COVID-19.

This clone was recorded once. This chain uses TRBV29-1 with TRBJ2-7; a weak D match, TRBD1 (6 bases). With 4 bases removed from V and 7 bases from J, the gap between germline ends came to 20 bases. From germline, CDR1 is SQVTM and CDR2 ANQGSEA. The CDR3 is made up of 14 amino acids. CDR3 loop: CSVVGRAGVSEQYF. CDR3 nucleotides: TGCAGCGTTGTGGGGCGGGCAGGGGTGAGTGAGCAGTACTTC.

The gene calls are TRBV24-1 and TRBJ1-5; 8 bases are shared with TRBD1. CDR1 and CDR2 (germline): KGHDR, SFDVKD. This CDR3 has 13 amino acids. The junction had 2 bases not matched to a gene; V was cut back by 4 bases and J by 7 bases. The CDR3 DNA sequence: TGTGCCACCAGTGACGGACAGGGCCAGCCCCAGCATTTT. It yields the protein CATSDGQGQPQHF.

V gene TRBV5-1 combines with J gene TRBJ1-5, with 8 positions matching TRBD1. Germline V gene data show CDR1 as SGHRS and CDR2 as YFSETQ. CDR3 length equals 15 residues. The junction had 8 bases not matched to a gene; V was cut back by 4 bases and J by 5 bases. CDR3 in DNA: TGCGCCAGCAGCCTGACAGGGGTTAATGATCAGCCCCAGCATTTT. This encodes CASSLTGVNDQPQHF.

The chain uses TRBV7-3 and TRBJ2-7; 9 bases align to TRBD1. V lost 1 base to trimming and J lost 6 bases; unmatched junction nucleotides: 10. CDR1 is SGHTA and CDR2 is FQGTGA in the germline V gene. This CDR3 comprises 16 residues. The CDR3 loop reads CASSLIGGTGYGEQYF. CDR3 nucleotides: TGTGCCAGCAGCTTAATAGGGGGGACAGGGTATGGCGAGCAGTACTTC.

The V gene is TRBV7-9, the J gene TRBJ2-5, with 13 bases lining up with TRBD2. The CDR3 loop spans 16 amino acids. The V gene's germline CDR1 is SEHNR and CDR2 FQNEAQ (reference sequence). Unmatched junction bases numbered 4, after V lost 5 bases and J lost 1 base. CDR3 residues: CASSPWTSGGQETQYF. The CDR3 region has the DNA TGTGCCAGCAGCCCCTGGACTAGCGGGGGCCAAGAGACCCAGTACTTC.

The chain carries TRBV28 and TRBJ2-7; 9 bases line up with TRBD2. Germline V lookup: CDR1 MDHEN, CDR2 SYDVKM. After removal of 8 bases from V and 2 bases from J, the junction contained 10 bases not matched to a gene. There are 15 residues in the CDR3. The CDR3 DNA sequence: TGTGCCAGCGAGTTCCGCGCGGGAGGGACCTACGAGCAGTACTTC. Encoded protein: CASEFRAGGTYEQYF.

J is TRBJ2-7 and V is TRBV5-4; weak D call: TRBD1 (6 bases). Trimming cost V 4 bases and J 6 bases, with 20 bases left between them. The CDR3 runs 15 residues. Germline V lookup: CDR1 SGHNT, CDR2 YYREEE (reference sequence). The CDR3 sequence is CASSRGGQSGGEQYF. For the CDR3, the DNA is TGTGCCAGCAGCCGTGGGGGCCAAAGTGGGGGCGAGCAGTACTTC. Full variable domain (remainder filled in from reference TRBV5-4 and TRBJ2-7): ETGVTQSPTHLIKTRGQQVTLRCSSQSGHNTVSWYQQALGQGPQFIFQYYREEENGRGNFPPRFSGLQFPNYSSELNVNALELDDSALYLCASSRGGQSGGEQYFGPGTRLTVT.

About this clone: At one end, the junction sequence differs from germline, possibly due to a read error. The rearrangement uses TRBV6-1 and TRBJ2-3; D possibly corresponds to TRBD2 (6 bases). CDR1 is MNHNS, CDR2 SASEGT, per germline. The CDR3 has 16 amino acids. The chain's CDR3 is CASTEWGLSSTDTQYF. In DNA form, the CDR3 reads TGTGCCAGCACTGAATGGGGACTTTCTAGCACAGATACGCAGTATTTT.

V usage is TRBV4-2 and J usage is TRBJ1-4, with D perhaps matching TRBD1 (5 bases). The germline V gene encodes CDR1 LGHNA and CDR2 YNFKEQ. CDR3 length equals 16 residues. Trimming left V 1 base short and J 0 bases short, with 9 bases between. CDR3 sequence reads: CASSQGQLATNEKLFF. In nucleotides, the CDR3 is TGTGCCAGCAGCCAAGGACAGCTGGCAACTAATGAAAAACTGTTTTTT.

The chain joins TRBV29-1 to TRBJ2-1, with TRBD2 matching 7 bases. CDR1 and CDR2 from the germline V gene are SQVTM and ANQGSEA. The CDR3 is made up of 14 amino acids. Trimming removed 6 bases from V and 7 bases from J; junction bases left unmatched: 12. The CDR3 protein is CSVRTRILQNEQFF. CDR3 bases: TGCAGCGTGAGGACTAGGATTCTACAGAATGAGCAGTTCTTC.

The chain joins TRBV6-5 to TRBJ1-2, with 9 bases fitting TRBD1. Unmatched junction bases numbered 6, after V lost 6 bases and J lost 4 bases. CDR3 length equals 14 residues. Germline V lookup: CDR1 MNHEY, CDR2 SVGAGI. CDR3 residues: CASRAGTGTYGYTF. Written as DNA, the CDR3 is TGTGCCAGCAGGGCCGGGACAGGGACCTATGGCTACACCTTC.

DNA for the CDR3: TGTGCCAGCAGCCCCGCGACAGGGGCCTACGAGCAGTACTTC. Protein product: CASSPATGAYEQYF. This chain uses TRBV9 with TRBJ2-7; 8 nucleotides line up with TRBD1. CDR1 is SGDLS, CDR2 YYNGEE, per germline. This CDR3 is built from 14 residues. The V and J ends lost 4 bases and 2 bases, in that order; junction bases with no gene match: 5.

This sequence joins TRBV6-7 and TRBJ2-5, with 7 bases lining up with TRBD2. TRBV6-7 is recorded as an ORF, its role being uncertain. V was clipped by 0 bases and J by 4 bases; unmatched bases: 5. The CDR3 is 15 residues long. The CDR3 sequence is CASSYSRLAGETQYF. CDR3 sequence (DNA): TGTGCCAGCAGTTACTCGCGACTAGCCGGAGAGACCCAGTACTTC.

This rearrangement joins TRBV18 to TRBJ2-1, with D perhaps TRBD2 (6 bases). The CDR3 loop spans 15 amino acids. Trimming took off 8 bases at V and 1 base at J, with 15 bases between the two ends. Looked up from germline, CDR1 is KGHSH and CDR2 is LQKENI. CDR3 in DNA: TGTGCCAGCACCGGGACTGCGGGGTCCTACAATGAGCAGTTCTTC. This sequence encodes CASTGTAGSYNEQFF.

The chain employs TRBV24-1 and TRBJ2-3; D might be TRBD1 (6 bases). Germline values: CDR1 KGHDR, CDR2 SFDVKD. The length of the CDR3 is 15 residues. Trimming cost V 5 bases and J 6 bases, with 17 bases left between them. The CDR3 sequence is CATSAPDSQPDTQYF. CDR3 DNA: TGTGCCACCAGTGCCCCGGACAGTCAGCCCGATACGCAGTATTTT.

The chain links TRBV19 to TRBJ1-5; the D is unclear. Trimming cost V 6 bases and J 2 bases, with 11 bases left between them. The length of the CDR3 is 14 residues. In germline, CDR1 is LNHDA, CDR2 SQIVND (reference sequence). CDR3 in DNA: TGTGCCAGTAGGGACTCATCGCGCAATCAGCCCCAGCATTTT. It codes for CASRDSSRNQPQHF. Complete variable domain (other parts from reference TRBV19 and TRBJ1-5): DGGITQSPKYLFRKEGQNVTLSCEQNLNHDAMYWYRQDPGQGLRLIYYSQIVNDFQKGDIAEGYSVSREKKESFPLTVTSAQKNPTAFYLCASRDSSRNQPQHFGDGTRLSIL.

This clone was detected a few times. The V gene is TRBV2, the J gene TRBJ1-3; D is undetermined. Trimming removed 6 bases at V and 0 bases at J, with 9 bases between. CDR3 length: 14 amino acids. Germline V gene data show CDR1 as SNHLY and CDR2 as FYNNEI. DNA for the CDR3: TGTGCCAGCAGCGTCCGAGTCTCTGGAAACACCATATATTTT. This translates into CASSVRVSGNTIYF. Variable domain in full (rest from reference TRBV2 and TRBJ1-3): EPEVTQTPSHQVTQMGQEVILRCVPISNHLYFYWYRQILGQKVEFLVSFYNNEISEKSEIFDDQFSVERPDGSNFTLKIRSTKLEDSAMYFCASSVRVSGNTIYFGEGSWLTVV.

The chain has TRBV6-5 and TRBJ2-3; TRBD2 might be the D (6 bases). The length of the CDR3 is 15 residues. V shed 6 bases and J shed 2 bases, with 15 bases lying between them. Germline loops: CDR1 MNHEY, CDR2 SVGAGI. CDR3 in DNA: TGTGCCAGCAGCCTGGAGGGGCGACCCACAGATACGCAGTATTTT. It is translated as CASSLEGRPTDTQYF.

This chain connects TRBV10-3 to TRBJ2-2, with 8 bases that match TRBD2. V gave up 6 bases and J gave up 2 bases; unmatched junction bases: 5. This CDR3 is 15 amino acids long. CDR1 and CDR2 (germline): ENHRY, SYGVKD. The CDR3 nucleotides read TGTGCCATCAGCAGGACTAGCAGAAACACCGGGGAGCTGTTTTTT. Translating it yields CAISRTSRNTGELFF.

The chain carries TRBV7-8 and TRBJ2-5; 9 nucleotides align to TRBD1. The length of the CDR3 is 14 residues. Germline V CDR1 and CDR2: SGHVS, FQNEAQ. V was clipped by 1 base and J by 3 bases; unmatched bases: 0. In DNA, the CDR3 is TGTGCCAGCAGCTTAGGACAGGGGGAAGAGACCCAGTACTTC. Encoded protein: CASSLGQGEETQYF. Complete variable domain (other parts from reference TRBV7-8 and TRBJ2-5): GAGVSQSPRYKVAKRGQDVALRCDPISGHVSLFWYQQALGQGPEFLTYFQNEAQLDKSGLPSDRFFAERPEGSVSTLKIQRTQQEDSAVYLCASSLGQGEETQYFGPGTRLLVL.

The chain has TRBV15 and TRBJ2-7; the match to TRBD1 covers 9 bases. Germline-derived CDR1 and CDR2 are LNHNV and YYDKDF (reference sequence). Trimming removed 1 base from V and 3 bases from J; junction bases left unmatched: 1. This CDR3 region has 14 residues. CDR3 nucleotide sequence: TGTGCCACCAGCAGAGGGGGACAGGGCTACGAGCAGTACTTC. It encodes CATSRGGQGYEQYF.

The chain recombines TRBV4-2 with TRBJ2-1, with 14 bases fitting TRBD2. The ends lost 1 base at V and 7 bases at J; junction bases unmatched: 12. This CDR3 spans 19 amino acids. Germline lookup yields CDR1 LGHNA and CDR2 YNFKEQ. The DNA for the CDR3 is TGTGCCAGCAGCCAAGTGAGGGGACTAGCGGGAGTGAATGAAAATGAGCAGTTCTTC. This encodes CASSQVRGLAGVNENEQFF.

The rearrangement joins TRBV5-1 to TRBJ2-5, with TRBD1 identical over 9 bases. Germline V lookup: CDR1 SGHRS, CDR2 YFSETQ. With 3 bases clipped from V and 5 bases from J, the junction kept 5 bases outside the gene matches. This CDR3 has 14 residues. The chain's CDR3 is CASSSGTGLETQYF. Here the CDR3 DNA reads TGCGCCAGCAGCTCCGGGACAGGGCTGGAGACCCAGTACTTC.

This clone was counted a single time. The chain employs TRBV19 and TRBJ2-7; 7 nucleotides align to TRBD1. This CDR3 has 19 residues. Germline V lookup: CDR1 LNHDA, CDR2 SQIVND (reference sequence). V shed 3 bases, J shed 3 bases, and the junction held 20 bases outside the gene matches. The CDR3 spells CASSIPRQGAPRGIYEQYF. The CDR3 nucleotides are TGTGCCAGTAGTATTCCGCGACAGGGAGCCCCCCGAGGTATCTACGAGCAGTACTTC.

The gene calls are TRBV5-6 and TRBJ2-7, with no clear D. This CDR3 is 12 amino acids long. Trimming cost V 2 bases and J 3 bases, with 6 bases left between them. Germline V lookup: CDR1 SGHDT, CDR2 YYEEEE. The CDR3 spells CASSFNSYEQYF. The CDR3 region has the DNA TGTGCCAGCAGCTTTAATAGCTACGAGCAGTACTTC.

The chain combines TRBV5-1 with TRBJ2-5; D remains ambiguous. CDR1 is SGHRS, CDR2 YFSETQ, per germline. The CDR3 is made up of 14 amino acids. V lost 1 base to trimming and J lost 4 bases, with 11 bases between them. The CDR3 DNA reads TGCGCCAGCAGCTTGAAACTCCGAGGAGAGACCCAGTACTTC. It yields the protein CASSLKLRGETQYF.